The sequence of this TCR beta chain was determined in a study of shared clonotypes between healthy human individuals (dated by TCRdb to 2020 to 2021). Study-level background: The cohort included three men and a couple of women between 18 and 49 years of age. For each donor, CD4 naive and CD4 memory were each given three plates, CD8 naive was given two plates, and CD8 memory was given one plate. Blood TCR repertoires of a handful of healthy adults were deeply sequenced to estimate repertoire size and the extent of clonotype sharing between individuals. Different laboratories and diverse techniques were used to prepare libraries and sequence TCR repertoires, to increase sequencing depth and limit assay-specific biases. Between about 0.85 and 9.5 billion PBMCs per donor were obtained by leukapheresis. General study outcomes and caveats: Compared with non-shared clonotypes, the clonotypes found in all four sorted-subset donors had higher generation probabilities. Because the study included a small number of donors, the genetic and exposure-history diversity represented was limited. Sharing across a few donors was observed for roughly 5% of naive CD4, under 4% of naive CD8, over 2% of memory CD4, and approximately 0.41% of memory CD8 clonotypes. Naive subsets generally had larger estimated clonotype richness than memory subsets. Pairwise subsampling indicated that sequencing depth was expected to affect the degree of clonotype sharing among donors. Sampling was limited to blood, and TCR repertoires in tissue likely differ from TCR repertoires in blood. Even with the large sequencing depth, rarefaction of the sorted-subset datasets indicated that sequencing was incomplete.

V and J are trimmed by 8 bases and 4 bases, and the gene matches miss 10 bases of the junction. Its CDR3 holds 14 amino acids, cysteine through phenylalanine. Only the CDR3 DNA is retained, 42 bases long and in frame from the first base. CDR1 and CDR2, looked up from the germline V gene, are MDHEN and SYDVKM. Healthy HIV-negative adults with no recently reported acute infections or vaccinations were included as donors. All donors were Caucasian adults living in Nashville, Tennessee, USA. CD4+ T cells were enriched by magnetic negative selection, after which naive cells were positively selected on CD45RA and the negative fraction was taken as the memory subset. After blood collection by leukapheresis, PBMCs were isolated using Ficoll-Histopaque density gradient centrifugation and then cryopreserved in the vapor phase of liquid nitrogen. Analytical flow cytometry was used to check the purity and quantity of each magnetically sorted T cell population. Each sorted fraction had its genomic DNA isolated and then quantified by UV absorbance on a Nanodrop 2000c.

TCR CDR3 regions were amplified from genomic DNA by multiplex PCR using the deep immunoSEQ assay. Extracted genomic DNA from each cell subset was spread evenly across all wells of several immunoSEQ 96-well plates, with each plate serving as a replicate. Each replicate PCR for sorted subsets received approximately 200 ng genomic DNA, equal to some 32,000 T cell genomes. Purified libraries were measured with a Qubit 3.0 fluorometer, size-checked on a Bioanalyzer 2100, and measured again with the KAPA Library Quantification kit. Each immunoSEQ 96-well plate was sequenced on its own single-read 150-cycle Illumina NextSeq 550 flow cell. On the authors' methods: The immunoSEQ output contained only junctional sequences without quality scores, so filtering could not match that applied to full-length reads. To assign V/J genes and CDR3, sequences were annotated against IMGT germline references using PyIR, a Python wrapper for IgBLAST v1.9. Any read was removed if the V/J assignment was weak (E-value above 1e-6), the CDR3 was missing, or the read contained stop codons, out-of-frame junctions, or ambiguous translated residues. A V3J clonotype was defined by an identical inferred V gene, J gene, and CDR3 amino acid sequence. The percentage overlap between two repertoires was calculated by dividing the number of shared unique clonotypes by the size of the smaller repertoire. RTK rarefaction, the Chao1 estimator, and Recon v2.1 estimates of unobserved clonotypes were used to assess repertoire richness. Generation probabilities for all TCRbeta clonotypes obtained by the gDNA method from a handful of donors were computed using OLGA. The clones in this table, taken by TCRdb from immuneACCESS, are in-frame only. Not every clone is retained; where verified, under half of the shortfall comes from an unresolved V gene, and the cause of the rest is unknown. V and J calls and clone size are given by that table; D and trimming were obtained from the DNA. In all, the sample holds hundreds of thousands of clones, and approximately 75% of those were seen once. The ten largest clones add up to around 1.8% of the sample.

A note on this clone: No antigen is known for it. Per-base qualities were not stored, and no clone one base away is much larger.

The receptor was isolated from a woman in her thirties in good health. The sequenced sample consisted of memory CD4+ T cells sorted from blood. The label giving this sample's cell subset or site can be read as: CD45RA-negative fraction. The chain is assembled from TRBV28 and TRBJ1-2, with TRBD1 identical over 7 junction bases. CDR3 sequence: CASRQGGRVYGYTF. Here is the DNA: TGTGCCAGCCGGCAAGGGGGCCGTGTCTATGGCTACACCTTC.